The source of this T cell receptor (beta chain) is a study of a mutant IDH1 vaccine in newly diagnosed glioma. Study-level information: Treated patients showed a male proportion of approximately 62%, a female proportion of about 40%, and a mean age of about 44 years. Patients were pretreated with radiotherapy, temozolomide, or both, mostly both.

Germline V lookup: CDR1 MNHEY, CDR2 SVGAGI. The CDR3 runs 14 residues. J gave up 14 bases and V 6 bases, and 7 bases lay outside the gene matches. Using immunoSEQ multiplex PCR, the repertoire was profiled, and TCRdb retains in-frame clones only, with some absent. The sample has about 26,000 clones, around four fifths seen once. Noted time point: week 5, during vaccination. With topical imiquimod, each dose of the vaccine consisted of 300 ug of mutant IDH1 20-mer peptide. Note on this clone: Its matching antigen is unknown.

The chain recombines TRBV6-5 with TRBJ2-1, with 16 bases fitting TRBD2. Sample: PBMCs, taken from a glioma patient whose treatment included an IDH1 peptide vaccine. This TCR came from a man in his forties with glioma. Some clones in this sample may be carry-over from other donors' samples. The CDR3 protein is CASSSGTSGGAEFF. Here the CDR3 DNA reads TGTGCCAGCAGCTCGGGGACTAGCGGGGGGGCCGAGTTCTTC.